This T cell receptor (beta chain) came from a study of PD-L1 blockade in urothelial cancer. This CDR3 is 14 amino acids long. Germline CDR1 SGHTS, CDR2 YDEGEE. The germline V and J ends were trimmed by 5 bases and 1 base, with 12 bases remaining between them. The data were produced by immunoSEQ multiplex PCR, yet TCRdb's version contains in-frame clones alone and is incomplete. The table shows roughly 32,000 clones, with more than 65% occurring only once. This TCR was sampled from a man in his sixties with urothelial cancer. The chain has TRBV5-8 and TRBJ2-5; TRBD2 might be the D (5 bases). Sequenced here: PBMCs, sampled around atezolizumab (anti-PD-L1) treatment. This CDR3 reads CASSSAGIQETQYF. The CDR3 bases are TGTGCCAGCAGTTCCGCGGGTATCCAAGAGACCCAGTACTTC.